Shown below are 26 T cell receptor beta chains from a single sample sequenced in a study of shared clonotypes between healthy human individuals. Assay used: immunoSEQ multiplex PCR; TCRdb lists only in-frame clones, some missing. The sample contains fewer than 2.5 million clones, 93% of which appear only once. The material sequenced was naive CD4+ T cells from PBMCs. Stated subset: CD45RA+ positively selected. The receptors were sampled from a man in his late teens or twenties in good health. Some clones in this sample may be carry-over from other donors' samples.

V gene TRBV18 combines with J gene TRBJ2-3; D is uncertain. V lost 4 bases, J lost 4 bases, and 9 bases lay in between. Per the germline V gene, CDR1 is KGHSH and CDR2 is LQKENI. This CDR3 contains 13 residues. CDR3 DNA: TGTGCCAGCTCACAGGGATCATCAGATACGCAGTATTTT. It codes for CASSQGSSDTQYF.

The chain links TRBV27 to TRBJ2-3; D not resolved. Germline V lookup: CDR1 MNHEY, CDR2 SMNVEV (reference sequence). CDR3 length equals 15 residues. With 6 bases removed from V and 0 bases from J, the gap between germline ends came to 13 bases. The DNA for the CDR3 is TGTGCCAGCAGACTTTTTAGTGTCAGCACAGATACGCAGTATTTT. As protein: CASRLFSVSTDTQYF.

The chain employs TRBV7-2 and TRBJ2-5; no definite D call. V was shortened by 1 base and J by 2 bases, with 8 bases between the two germline ends. Germline V gene sequence: CDR1 SGHTA, CDR2 FQGNSA. The length of the CDR3 is 14 residues. The CDR3 coding sequence is TGTGCCAGCAGCTTAGGTTGGGTGCAAGAGACCCAGTACTTC. The encoded protein is CASSLGWVQETQYF.

As regards this clone: Other DNA sequences in this sample translate to the same CDR3. The chain employs TRBV28 and TRBJ1-2, with D maybe TRBD1 (5 bases). The V gene lost 5 bases and the J gene lost 8 bases, with 12 bases spanning the gap. Germline CDR1 reads MDHEN; CDR2 reads SYDVKM. The CDR3 runs to 12 residues. The CDR3 coding sequence is TGTGCCAGCAGTCCGGTGGGGGGAGGCTACACCTTC. It is translated as CASSPVGGGYTF.

The V and J genes are TRBV28 and TRBJ2-7, with 8 positions matching TRBD1. V was pared by 2 bases and J by 12 bases, with 6 bases of the junction left unmatched. This CDR3 has 12 amino acids. In germline, CDR1 is MDHEN, CDR2 SYDVKM. This CDR3 reads CASSLPTGVWYF. CDR3 nucleotide sequence: TGTGCCAGCAGTTTACCGACAGGGGTATGGTACTTC.

The V call is TRBV18, the J call TRBJ2-1; a weak D match, TRBD1 (6 bases). This CDR3 is built from 12 residues. CDR1 is KGHSH, CDR2 LQKENI, per germline. V lost 5 bases to trimming and J lost 4 bases, with 6 bases between them. The CDR3 loop reads CASSTGYNEQFF. For the CDR3, the DNA is TGTGCCAGCTCAACAGGGTACAATGAGCAGTTCTTC.

This chain connects TRBV4-1 to TRBJ2-1; D is undetermined. Trimming shortened V by 3 bases and J by 8 bases, and 14 bases separated the two germline ends. The CDR3 runs to 14 residues. CDR1 and CDR2 from the germline V gene are MGHRA and YSYEKL. CDR3 loop: CASSHPVGLDEQFF. CDR3 sequence (DNA): TGCGCCAGCAGCCACCCTGTTGGGCTGGATGAGCAGTTCTTC.

V usage is TRBV29-1 and J usage is TRBJ1-2, with a possible D match to TRBD1 (6 bases). With 7 bases removed from V and 2 bases from J, the gap between germline ends came to 17 bases. CDR1 is SQVTM and CDR2 is ANQGSEA in the germline V gene. The length of the CDR3 is 14 residues. Written as DNA, the CDR3 is TGCAGCGCTACGAGGGGGGGTGGAAACTATGGCTACACCTTC. Amino acid sequence: CSATRGGGNYGYTF.

The chain recombines TRBV6-1 with TRBJ1-2, with D possibly TRBD1 on 5 matching bases. This CDR3 spans 14 amino acids. The V gene's germline CDR1 is MNHNS and CDR2 SASEGT. The V end was cut by 5 bases, the J end by 4 bases, with 14 bases between. The CDR3 bases are TGTGCCAGCAGTCAGACAGCGGTTGTCTATGGCTACACCTTC. It specifies CASSQTAVVYGYTF.

The V and J genes are TRBV28 and TRBJ2-7; the D is unclear. The V end lost 1 base, the J end lost 12 bases, and 16 bases lay between the germline ends. The germline V gene has CDR1 MDHEN and CDR2 SYDVKM. This CDR3 comprises 13 residues. CDR3 coding DNA: TGTGCCAGCAGTTTATTGTCTTCGTCCAGCCTGTACTTC. As protein: CASSLLSSSSLYF.

V gene TRBV9 combines with J gene TRBJ2-2, with a weak D call TRBD2 (5 bases). Germline loops: CDR1 SGDLS, CDR2 YYNGEE. This CDR3 comprises 14 residues. V lost 5 bases and J lost 6, with 14 bases in between. CDR3 DNA: TGTGCCAGCAGAGGGTCAGAGGGTTCCGGGGAGCTGTTTTTT. Its translation: CASRGSEGSGELFF.

The CDR3 is CASSPDSTGNTEAFF. In DNA form, the CDR3 reads TGTGCCAGCAGCCCAGATTCGACGGGAAACACTGAAGCTTTCTTT. The J gene is TRBJ1-1, the V gene TRBV9, with unresolved D. Trimming removed 4 bases from V and 2 bases from J, with 15 bases in between. Germline V gives CDR1 SGDLS, CDR2 YYNGEE. The CDR3 sequence is 15 residues long.

V and J are TRBV28 and TRBJ1-1, with 8 bases aligning to TRBD1. CDR1 is MDHEN, CDR2 SYDVKM, per germline. This CDR3 is built from 14 residues. With 5 bases clipped from V and 7 bases from J, the junction kept 9 bases outside the gene matches. Here the CDR3 DNA reads TGTGCCAGCAGTCTCCGACAGGGGAGGTATGAAGCTTTCTTT. Residues: CASSLRQGRYEAFF.

The genes are TRBV19 and TRBJ2-1; TRBD2 matches 11 bases. V shed 5 bases, J shed 3 bases, and the junction held 6 bases outside the gene matches. CDR3 size: 16 residues. Per germline, CDR1 LNHDA and CDR2 SQIVND (reference sequence). CDR3 residues: CASSGGLAGLYNEQFF. The DNA for the CDR3 is TGTGCCAGTAGTGGCGGACTAGCGGGCCTCTACAATGAGCAGTTCTTC.

The chain joins TRBV10-3 to TRBJ2-5, with D perhaps matching TRBD2 (5 bases). Germline CDR1 reads ENHRY; CDR2 reads SYGVKD. This CDR3 is built from 13 residues. V dropped 7 bases and J dropped 0 bases, with 9 bases sitting between them. Here the CDR3 DNA reads TGTGCCATCAAACCCGGGAACCAAGAGACCCAGTACTTC. This gives the protein CAIKPGNQETQYF.

The rearrangement uses TRBV6-1 and TRBJ1-5, with D possibly TRBD1 on 6 matching bases. This CDR3 contains 13 residues. V was trimmed by 5 bases and J by 3 bases, leaving 8 bases between them. From germline, CDR1 is MNHNS and CDR2 SASEGT. The CDR3 DNA follows: TGTGCCAGCAGTTGGACAGCCAATCAGCCCCAGCATTTT. Its translation is CASSWTANQPQHF.

The chain links TRBV5-5 to TRBJ2-3; D gene uncertain. The CDR3 runs to 13 residues. Germline V gene data show CDR1 as SGHKS and CDR2 as YYEKEE (reference sequence). Trimming took 0 bases from V and 4 from J, leaving 6 bases between them. The CDR3 DNA follows: TGTGCCAGCAGCTTGGGTCTTTCAGATACGCAGTATTTT. As protein: CASSLGLSDTQYF.

The gene calls are TRBV4-1 and TRBJ2-7; D is unclear. The length of the CDR3 is 15 residues. V shed 1 base and J shed 3 bases, with 13 bases lying between them. From germline, CDR1 is MGHRA and CDR2 YSYEKL. In DNA, the CDR3 is TGCGCCAGCAGCCAAGCACAGAGCGCGCTCTACGAGCAGTACTTC. It codes for CASSQAQSALYEQYF.

The genes are TRBV10-3 and TRBJ2-6; 9 bases line up with TRBD1. The CDR3 is 15 amino acids. Germline-derived CDR1 and CDR2 are ENHRY and SYGVKD. J gave up 2 bases and V 10 bases, and 6 bases lay outside the gene matches. The CDR3 nucleotides are TGTGCCAGCAGGACAGGGGTAGCTGGGGCCAACGTCCTGACTTTC. Translated: CASRTGVAGANVLTF.

The chain has TRBV9 and TRBJ2-2; 9 bases match TRBD1. The V and J ends lost 3 bases and 5 bases, in that order; junction bases with no gene match: 5. The CDR3 spans 15 residues. Germline V CDR1 and CDR2: SGDLS, YYNGEE. The CDR3 DNA reads as TGTGCCAGCAGCGCTTACAGGGGGCTGACCGGGGAGCTGTTTTTT. This codes for CASSAYRGLTGELFF.

This chain links TRBV7-9 with TRBJ1-1, with 9 bases aligning to TRBD1. Germline V gene lookup returns CDR1 SEHNR and CDR2 FQNEAQ (reference sequence). The CDR3 loop spans 15 amino acids. With V trimmed by 1 base and J by 7 bases, 7 bases remained unmatched. CDR3 sequence: CASSLEGQGPREAFF. CDR3 nucleotides: TGTGCCAGCAGCTTAGAGGGACAGGGCCCCCGTGAAGCTTTCTTT. Combining the CDR3 with reference TRBV7-9 and TRBJ1-1 gives the whole variable domain DTGVSQNPRHKITKRGQNVTFRCDPISEHNRLYWYRQTLGQGPEFLTYFQNEAQLEKSRLLSDRFSAERPKGSFSTLEIQRTEQGDSAMYLCASSLEGQGPREAFFGQGTRLTVV.

This chain uses TRBV19 with TRBJ2-2; possible D gene TRBD2, 5 bases. The CDR3 is 15 residues long. CDR1 is LNHDA and CDR2 is SQIVND in the germline V gene (reference sequence). V lost 3 bases and J lost 8, with 16 bases in between. The CDR3 spells CASSMREEWRGELFF. The CDR3 DNA reads as TGTGCCAGTAGTATGCGCGAAGAGTGGAGGGGGGAGCTGTTTTTT.

The gene calls are TRBV10-3 and TRBJ2-1; 7 positions match TRBD2. J was trimmed by 6 bases and V by 4 bases; bases with no gene match: 12. This CDR3 region has 16 residues. Germline assignment: CDR1 ENHRY and CDR2 SYGVKD. This CDR3 reads CAISGVGGRGGNEQFF. Here the CDR3 DNA reads TGTGCCATCAGTGGGGTGGGAGGGAGAGGAGGCAATGAGCAGTTCTTC.

The V call is TRBV7-9, the J call TRBJ2-7; the match to TRBD2 covers 7 bases. The CDR3 spans 15 residues. Germline trimming cut 5 bases from V and 0 bases from J; bases unmatched to any gene: 7. Germline-derived CDR1 and CDR2 are SEHNR and FQNEAQ (reference sequence). CDR3 region: CASSPGLGSSYEQYF. In DNA, the CDR3 is TGTGCCAGCAGCCCTGGACTAGGGAGCTCCTACGAGCAGTACTTC.

To note about this clone: The sample has other DNA sequences that encode this CDR3 too. The rearrangement joins TRBV9 to TRBJ2-3; the D is unclear. The CDR3 totals 14 residues. Germline V CDR1 and CDR2: SGDLS, YYNGEE. Trimming shortened V by 7 bases and J by 2 bases, and 14 bases separated the two germline ends. CDR3 sequence reads: CASSLGPNTDTQYF. CDR3 DNA sequence: TGTGCCAGCTCCCTAGGACCGAACACAGATACGCAGTATTTT.

J is TRBJ1-3 and V is TRBV7-8; D gene unclear. CDR1 and CDR2 (germline): SGHVS, FQNEAQ. The CDR3 has 13 residues. The germline V and J ends were trimmed by 3 bases and 2 bases, with 5 bases remaining between them. CDR3: CASSFSPGNTIYF. CDR3 DNA sequence: TGTGCCAGCAGCTTCTCTCCTGGAAACACCATATATTTT.